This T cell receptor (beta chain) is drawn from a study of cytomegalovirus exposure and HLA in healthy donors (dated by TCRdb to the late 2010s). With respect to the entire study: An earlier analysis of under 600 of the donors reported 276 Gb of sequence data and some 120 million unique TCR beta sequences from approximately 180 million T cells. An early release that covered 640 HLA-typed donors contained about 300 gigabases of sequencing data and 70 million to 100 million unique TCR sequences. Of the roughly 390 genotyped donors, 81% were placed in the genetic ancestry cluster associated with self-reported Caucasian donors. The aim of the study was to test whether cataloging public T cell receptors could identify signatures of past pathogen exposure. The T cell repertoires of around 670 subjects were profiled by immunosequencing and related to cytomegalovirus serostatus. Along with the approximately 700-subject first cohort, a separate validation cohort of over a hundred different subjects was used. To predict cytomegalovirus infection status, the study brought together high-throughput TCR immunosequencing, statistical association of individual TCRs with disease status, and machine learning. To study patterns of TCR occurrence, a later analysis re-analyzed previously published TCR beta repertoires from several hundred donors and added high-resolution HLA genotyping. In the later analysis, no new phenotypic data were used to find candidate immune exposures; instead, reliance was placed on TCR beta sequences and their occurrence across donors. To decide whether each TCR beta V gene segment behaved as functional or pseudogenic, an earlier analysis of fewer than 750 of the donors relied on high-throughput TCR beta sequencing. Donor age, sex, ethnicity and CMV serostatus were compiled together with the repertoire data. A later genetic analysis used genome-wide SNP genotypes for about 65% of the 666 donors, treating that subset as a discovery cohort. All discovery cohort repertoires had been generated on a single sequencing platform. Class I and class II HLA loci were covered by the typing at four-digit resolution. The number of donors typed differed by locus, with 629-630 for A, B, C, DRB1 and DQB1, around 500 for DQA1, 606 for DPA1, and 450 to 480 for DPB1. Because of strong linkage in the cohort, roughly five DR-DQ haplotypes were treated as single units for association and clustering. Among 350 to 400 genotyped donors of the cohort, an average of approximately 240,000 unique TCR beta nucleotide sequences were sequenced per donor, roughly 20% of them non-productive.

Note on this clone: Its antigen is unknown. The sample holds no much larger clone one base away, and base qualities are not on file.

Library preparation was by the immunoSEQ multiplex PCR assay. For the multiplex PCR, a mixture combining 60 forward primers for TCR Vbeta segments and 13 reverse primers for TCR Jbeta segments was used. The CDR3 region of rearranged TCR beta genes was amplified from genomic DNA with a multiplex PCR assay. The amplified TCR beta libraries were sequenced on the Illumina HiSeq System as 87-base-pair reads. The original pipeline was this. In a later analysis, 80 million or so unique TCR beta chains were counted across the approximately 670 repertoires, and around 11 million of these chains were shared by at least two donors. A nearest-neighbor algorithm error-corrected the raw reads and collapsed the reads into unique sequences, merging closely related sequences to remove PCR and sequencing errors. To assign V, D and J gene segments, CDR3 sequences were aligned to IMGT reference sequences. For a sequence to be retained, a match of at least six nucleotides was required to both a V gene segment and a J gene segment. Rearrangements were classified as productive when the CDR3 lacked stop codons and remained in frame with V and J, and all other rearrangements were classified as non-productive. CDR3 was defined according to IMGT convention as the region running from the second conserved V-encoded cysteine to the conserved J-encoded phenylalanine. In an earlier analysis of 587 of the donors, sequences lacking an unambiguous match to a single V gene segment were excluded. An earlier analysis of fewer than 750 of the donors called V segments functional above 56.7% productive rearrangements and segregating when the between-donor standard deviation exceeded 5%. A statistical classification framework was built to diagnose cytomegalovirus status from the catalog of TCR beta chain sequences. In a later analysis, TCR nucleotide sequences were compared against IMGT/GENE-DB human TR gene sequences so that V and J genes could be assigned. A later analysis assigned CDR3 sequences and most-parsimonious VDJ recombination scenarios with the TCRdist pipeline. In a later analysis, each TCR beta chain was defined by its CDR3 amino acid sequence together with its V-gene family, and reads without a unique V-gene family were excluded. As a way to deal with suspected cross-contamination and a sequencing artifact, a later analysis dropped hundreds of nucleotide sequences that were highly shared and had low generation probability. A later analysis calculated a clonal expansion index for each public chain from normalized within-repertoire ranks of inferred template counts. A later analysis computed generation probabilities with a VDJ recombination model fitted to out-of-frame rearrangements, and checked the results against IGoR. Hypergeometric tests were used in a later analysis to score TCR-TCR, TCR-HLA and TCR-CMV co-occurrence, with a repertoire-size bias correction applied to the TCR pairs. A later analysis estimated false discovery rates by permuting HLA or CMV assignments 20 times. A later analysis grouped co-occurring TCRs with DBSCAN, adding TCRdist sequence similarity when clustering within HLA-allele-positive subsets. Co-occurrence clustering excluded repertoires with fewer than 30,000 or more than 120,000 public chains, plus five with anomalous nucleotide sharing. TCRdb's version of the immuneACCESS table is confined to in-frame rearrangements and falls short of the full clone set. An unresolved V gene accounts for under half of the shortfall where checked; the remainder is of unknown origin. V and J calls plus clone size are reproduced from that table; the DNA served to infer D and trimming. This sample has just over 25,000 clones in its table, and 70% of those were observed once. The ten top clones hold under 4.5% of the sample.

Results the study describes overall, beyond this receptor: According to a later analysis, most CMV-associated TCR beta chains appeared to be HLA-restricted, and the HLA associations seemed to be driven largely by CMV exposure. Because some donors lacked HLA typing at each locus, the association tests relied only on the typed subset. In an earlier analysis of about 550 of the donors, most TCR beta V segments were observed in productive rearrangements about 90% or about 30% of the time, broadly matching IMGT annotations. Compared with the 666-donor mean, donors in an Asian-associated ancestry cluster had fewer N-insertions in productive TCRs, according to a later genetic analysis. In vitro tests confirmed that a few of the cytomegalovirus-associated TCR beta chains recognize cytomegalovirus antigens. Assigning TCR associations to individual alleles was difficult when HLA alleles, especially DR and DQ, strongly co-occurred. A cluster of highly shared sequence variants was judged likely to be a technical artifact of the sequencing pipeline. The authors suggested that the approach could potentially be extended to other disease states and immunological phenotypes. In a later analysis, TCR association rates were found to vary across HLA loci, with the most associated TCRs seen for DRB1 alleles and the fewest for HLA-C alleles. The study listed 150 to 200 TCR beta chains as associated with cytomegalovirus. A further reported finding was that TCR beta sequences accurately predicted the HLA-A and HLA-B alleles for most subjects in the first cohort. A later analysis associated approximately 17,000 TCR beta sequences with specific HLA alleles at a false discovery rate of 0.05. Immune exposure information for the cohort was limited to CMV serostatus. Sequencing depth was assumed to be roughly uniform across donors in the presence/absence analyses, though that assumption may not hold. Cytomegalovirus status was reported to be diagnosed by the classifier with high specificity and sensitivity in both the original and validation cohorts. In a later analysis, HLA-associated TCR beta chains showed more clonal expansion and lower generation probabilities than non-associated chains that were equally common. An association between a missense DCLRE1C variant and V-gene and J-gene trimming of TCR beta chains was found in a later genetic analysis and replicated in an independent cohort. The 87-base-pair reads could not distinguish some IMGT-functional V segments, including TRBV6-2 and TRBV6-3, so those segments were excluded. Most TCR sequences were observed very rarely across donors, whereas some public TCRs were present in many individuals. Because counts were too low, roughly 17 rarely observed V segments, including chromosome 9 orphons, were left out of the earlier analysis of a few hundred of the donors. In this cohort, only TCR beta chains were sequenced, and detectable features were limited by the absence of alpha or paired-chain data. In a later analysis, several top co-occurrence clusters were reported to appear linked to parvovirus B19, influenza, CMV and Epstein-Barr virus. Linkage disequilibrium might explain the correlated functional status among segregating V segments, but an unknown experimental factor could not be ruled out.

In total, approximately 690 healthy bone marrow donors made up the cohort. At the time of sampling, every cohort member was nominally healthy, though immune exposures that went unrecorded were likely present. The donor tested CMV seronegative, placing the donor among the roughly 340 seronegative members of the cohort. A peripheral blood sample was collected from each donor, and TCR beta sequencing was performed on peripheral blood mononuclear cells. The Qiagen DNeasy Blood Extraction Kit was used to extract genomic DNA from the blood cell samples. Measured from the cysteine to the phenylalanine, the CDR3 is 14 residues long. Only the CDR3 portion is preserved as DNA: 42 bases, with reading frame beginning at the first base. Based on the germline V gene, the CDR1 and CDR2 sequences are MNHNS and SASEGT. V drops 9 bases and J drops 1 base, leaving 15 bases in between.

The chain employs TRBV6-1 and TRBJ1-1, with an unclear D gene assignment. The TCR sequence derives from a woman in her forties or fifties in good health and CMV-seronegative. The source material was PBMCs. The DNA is TGTGCCAGTAGCACCACATCGTCGAACACTGAAGCTTTCTTT. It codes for CASSTTSSNTEAFF.